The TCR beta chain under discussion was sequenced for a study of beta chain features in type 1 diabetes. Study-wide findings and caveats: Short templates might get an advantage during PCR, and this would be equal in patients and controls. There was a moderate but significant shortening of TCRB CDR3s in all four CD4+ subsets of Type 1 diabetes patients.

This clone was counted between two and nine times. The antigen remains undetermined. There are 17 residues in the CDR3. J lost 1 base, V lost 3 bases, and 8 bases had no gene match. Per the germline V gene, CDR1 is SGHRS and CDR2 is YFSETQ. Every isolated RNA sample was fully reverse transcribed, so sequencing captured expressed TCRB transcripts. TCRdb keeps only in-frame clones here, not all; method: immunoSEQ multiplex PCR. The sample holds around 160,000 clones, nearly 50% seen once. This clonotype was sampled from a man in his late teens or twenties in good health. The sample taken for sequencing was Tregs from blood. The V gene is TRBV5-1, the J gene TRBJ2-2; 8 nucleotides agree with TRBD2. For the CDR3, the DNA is TGCGCCAGCAGCTGGGGGAGAAGCGGGGGGAACACCGGGGAGCTGTTTTTT. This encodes CASSWGRSGGNTGELFF.